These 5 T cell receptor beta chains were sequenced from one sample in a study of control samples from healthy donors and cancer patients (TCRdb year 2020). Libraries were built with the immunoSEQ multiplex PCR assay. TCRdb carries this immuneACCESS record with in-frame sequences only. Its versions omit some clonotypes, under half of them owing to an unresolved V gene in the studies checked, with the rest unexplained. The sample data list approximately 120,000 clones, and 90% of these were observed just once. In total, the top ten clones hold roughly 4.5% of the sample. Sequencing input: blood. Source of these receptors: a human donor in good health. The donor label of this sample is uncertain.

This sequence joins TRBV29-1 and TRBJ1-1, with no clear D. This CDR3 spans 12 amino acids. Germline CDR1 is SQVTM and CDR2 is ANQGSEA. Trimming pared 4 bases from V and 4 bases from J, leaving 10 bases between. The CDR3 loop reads CSVVGFGTEAFF. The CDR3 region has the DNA TGCAGCGTTGTAGGGTTTGGCACTGAAGCTTTCTTT.

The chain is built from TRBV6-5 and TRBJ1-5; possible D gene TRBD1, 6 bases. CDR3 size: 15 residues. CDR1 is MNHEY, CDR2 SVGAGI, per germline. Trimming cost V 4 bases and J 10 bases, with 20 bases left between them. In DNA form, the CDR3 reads TGTGCCAGCAGTTCCGGGGGGGCAGGGGATCGACCCCAGCATTTT. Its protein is CASSSGGAGDRPQHF.

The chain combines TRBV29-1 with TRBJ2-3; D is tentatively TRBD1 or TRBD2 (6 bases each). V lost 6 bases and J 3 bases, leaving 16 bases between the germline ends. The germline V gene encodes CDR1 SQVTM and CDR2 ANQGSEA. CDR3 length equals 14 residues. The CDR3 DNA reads TGCAGCGTGAAGAGTCCGGGGGCGACAGATACGCAGTATTTT. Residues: CSVKSPGATDTQYF.

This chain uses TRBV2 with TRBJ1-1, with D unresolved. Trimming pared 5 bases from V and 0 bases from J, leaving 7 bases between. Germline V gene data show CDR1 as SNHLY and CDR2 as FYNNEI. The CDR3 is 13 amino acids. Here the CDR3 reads CASSYGLNTEAFF. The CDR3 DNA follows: TGTGCCAGCAGTTATGGGTTGAACACTGAAGCTTTCTTT.

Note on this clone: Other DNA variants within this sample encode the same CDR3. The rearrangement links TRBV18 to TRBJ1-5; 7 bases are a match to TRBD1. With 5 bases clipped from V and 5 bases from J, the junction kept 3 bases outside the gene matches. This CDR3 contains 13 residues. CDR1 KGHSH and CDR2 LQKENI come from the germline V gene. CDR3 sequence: CASSAGQDQPQHF. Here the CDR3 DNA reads TGTGCCAGCTCAGCCGGACAGGATCAGCCCCAGCATTTT.